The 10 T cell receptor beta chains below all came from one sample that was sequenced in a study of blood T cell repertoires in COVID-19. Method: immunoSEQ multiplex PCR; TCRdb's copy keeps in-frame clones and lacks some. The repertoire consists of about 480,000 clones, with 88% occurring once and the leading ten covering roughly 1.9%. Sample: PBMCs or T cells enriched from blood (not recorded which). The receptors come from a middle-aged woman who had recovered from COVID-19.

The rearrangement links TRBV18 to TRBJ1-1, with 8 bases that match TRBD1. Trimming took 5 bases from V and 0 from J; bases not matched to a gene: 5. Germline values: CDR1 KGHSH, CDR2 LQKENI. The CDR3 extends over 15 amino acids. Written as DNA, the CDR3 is TGTGCCAGCTCAGGACAGGGAAACATGAACACTGAAGCTTTCTTT. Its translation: CASSGQGNMNTEAFF.

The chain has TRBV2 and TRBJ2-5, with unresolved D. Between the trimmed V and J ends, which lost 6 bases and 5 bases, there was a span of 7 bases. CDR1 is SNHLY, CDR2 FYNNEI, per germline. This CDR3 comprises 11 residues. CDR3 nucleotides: TGTGCCAGCAGGTTTAGCGAGACCCAGTACTTC. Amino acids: CASRFSETQYF.

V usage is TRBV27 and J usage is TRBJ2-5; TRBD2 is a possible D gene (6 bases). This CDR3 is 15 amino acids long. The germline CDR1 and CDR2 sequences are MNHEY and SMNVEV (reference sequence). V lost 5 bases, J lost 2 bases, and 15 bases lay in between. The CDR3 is CASSPRRGGQETQYF. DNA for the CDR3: TGTGCCAGCAGTCCCCGGAGGGGTGGGCAAGAGACCCAGTACTTC.

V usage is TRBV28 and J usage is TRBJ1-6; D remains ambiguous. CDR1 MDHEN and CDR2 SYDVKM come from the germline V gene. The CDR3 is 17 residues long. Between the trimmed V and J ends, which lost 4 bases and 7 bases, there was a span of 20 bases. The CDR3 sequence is CASSSGGQTIPNSPLHF. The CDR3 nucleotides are TGTGCCAGCAGTTCGGGCGGGCAGACCATACCAAATTCACCCCTCCACTTT.

The CDR3 protein is CASSLAARTHYGYTF. In nucleotides, the CDR3 is TGTGCCAGCAGCTTGGCCGCTCGGACACATTATGGCTACACCTTC. This sequence joins TRBV5-6 and TRBJ1-2; perhaps TRBD1 as D (5 bases). The V gene lost 0 bases and the J gene lost 5 bases, with 14 bases spanning the gap. Germline V lookup: CDR1 SGHDT, CDR2 YYEEEE. The CDR3 has 15 amino acids.

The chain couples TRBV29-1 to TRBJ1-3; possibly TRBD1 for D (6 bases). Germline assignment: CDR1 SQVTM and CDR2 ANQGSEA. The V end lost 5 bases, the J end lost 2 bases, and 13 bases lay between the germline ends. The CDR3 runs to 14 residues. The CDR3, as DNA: TGCAGCGTTCTGGGACAACTAGCTGGAAACACCATATATTTT. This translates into CSVLGQLAGNTIYF.

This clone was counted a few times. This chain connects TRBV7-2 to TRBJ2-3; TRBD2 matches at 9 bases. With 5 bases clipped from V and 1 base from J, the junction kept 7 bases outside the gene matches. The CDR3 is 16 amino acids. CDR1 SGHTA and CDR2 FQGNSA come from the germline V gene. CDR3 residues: CASSERSSGGTDTQYF. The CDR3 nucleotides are TGTGCCAGCAGCGAGCGCTCTAGCGGGGGCACAGATACGCAGTATTTT.

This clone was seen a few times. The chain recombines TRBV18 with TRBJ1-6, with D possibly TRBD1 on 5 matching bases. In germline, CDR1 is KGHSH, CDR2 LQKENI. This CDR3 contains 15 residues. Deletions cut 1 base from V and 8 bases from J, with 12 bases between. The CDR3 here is CASSPRRGTDSPLHF. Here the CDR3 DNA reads TGTGCCAGCTCACCACGAAGGGGTACGGATTCACCCCTCCACTTT.

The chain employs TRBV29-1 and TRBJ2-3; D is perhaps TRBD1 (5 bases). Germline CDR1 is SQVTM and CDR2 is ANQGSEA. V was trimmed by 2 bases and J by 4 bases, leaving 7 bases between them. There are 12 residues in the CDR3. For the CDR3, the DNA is TGCAGCGTTGAAATGGGGCCAGATACGCAGTATTTT. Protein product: CSVEMGPDTQYF.

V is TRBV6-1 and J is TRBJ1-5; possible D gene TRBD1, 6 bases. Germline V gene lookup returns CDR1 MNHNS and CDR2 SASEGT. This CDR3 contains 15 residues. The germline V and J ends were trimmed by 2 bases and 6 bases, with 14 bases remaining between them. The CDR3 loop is CASSEQGGGSQPQHF. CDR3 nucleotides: TGTGCCAGCAGTGAACAAGGGGGGGGGAGTCAGCCCCAGCATTTT.